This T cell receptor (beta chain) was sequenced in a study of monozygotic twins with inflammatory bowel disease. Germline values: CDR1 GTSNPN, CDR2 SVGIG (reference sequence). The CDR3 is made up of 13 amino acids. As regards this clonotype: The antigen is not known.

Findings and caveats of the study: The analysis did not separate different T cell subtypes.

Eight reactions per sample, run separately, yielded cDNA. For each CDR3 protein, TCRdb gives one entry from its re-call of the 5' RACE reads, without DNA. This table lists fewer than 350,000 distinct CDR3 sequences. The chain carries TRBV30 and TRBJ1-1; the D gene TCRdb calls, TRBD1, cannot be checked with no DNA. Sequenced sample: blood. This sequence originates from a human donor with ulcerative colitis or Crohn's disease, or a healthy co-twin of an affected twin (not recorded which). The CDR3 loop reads CAWRAGMNTEAFF.